This T cell receptor (beta chain) was obtained from a study of Ad26.COV2.S vaccination and SARS-CoV-2 variants. The sample's treatment: over 15 received Ad26.COV2.S at low or high dose, single or two shots; roughly five received placebo; per-sample allocation not given. Day 63 following the first vaccine or placebo injection was when the samples were taken. Trimming at V came to 1 base and at J to 0 bases, leaving 3 bases not matched to a gene. Germline V gene lookup returns CDR1 MNHNS and CDR2 SASEGT. The CDR3 is made up of 16 amino acids. The protocol was immunoSEQ multiplex PCR, while the TCRdb copy is restricted to in-frame clones and leaves out a portion. The data show a few hundred thousand clones, approximately 90% seen once.

This clonotype originated in a person aged 18 to 59 who received the Ad26.COV2.S COVID-19 vaccine or a placebo. The genes are TRBV6-1 and TRBJ2-3; TRBD2 matches 8 bases. The sample in question was peripheral blood, obtained in a trial of Ad26.COV2.S vaccine versus placebo. CDR3 loop: CASSEGSSGSTDTQYF. The CDR3 nucleotides are TGTGCCAGCAGTGAAGGATCTAGCGGGAGCACAGATACGCAGTATTTT.